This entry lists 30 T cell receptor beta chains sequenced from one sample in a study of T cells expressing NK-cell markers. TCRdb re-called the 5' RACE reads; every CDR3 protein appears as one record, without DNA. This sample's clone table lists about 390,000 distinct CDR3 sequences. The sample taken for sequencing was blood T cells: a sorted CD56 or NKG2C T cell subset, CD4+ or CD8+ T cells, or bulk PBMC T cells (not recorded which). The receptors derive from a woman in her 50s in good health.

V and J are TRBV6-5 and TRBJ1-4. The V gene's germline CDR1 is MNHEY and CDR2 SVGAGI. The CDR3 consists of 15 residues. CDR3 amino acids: CASSYSGQSGEKLFF.

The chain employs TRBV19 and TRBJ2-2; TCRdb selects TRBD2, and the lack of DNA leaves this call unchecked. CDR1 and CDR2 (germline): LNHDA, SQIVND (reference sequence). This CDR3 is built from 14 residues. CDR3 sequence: CASTLAELTGELFF.

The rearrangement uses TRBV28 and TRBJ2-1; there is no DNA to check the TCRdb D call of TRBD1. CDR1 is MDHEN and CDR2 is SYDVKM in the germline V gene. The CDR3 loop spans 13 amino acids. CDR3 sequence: CASTPLRSQEQFF.

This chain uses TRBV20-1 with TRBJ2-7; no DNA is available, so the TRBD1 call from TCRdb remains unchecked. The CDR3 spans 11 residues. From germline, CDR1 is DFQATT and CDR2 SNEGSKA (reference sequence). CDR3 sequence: CSAPWGYEQYF.

The CDR3 sequence is CASSYRGGDYGYTF. V gene TRBV27 combines with J gene TRBJ1-2; without DNA, the TCRdb call of TRBD1 cannot be checked. CDR1 MNHEY and CDR2 SMNVEV come from the germline V gene (reference sequence). The CDR3 covers 14 residues.

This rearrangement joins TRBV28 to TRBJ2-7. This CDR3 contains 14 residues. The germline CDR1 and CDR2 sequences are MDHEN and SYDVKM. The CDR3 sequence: CASSLGKSGYEQYF. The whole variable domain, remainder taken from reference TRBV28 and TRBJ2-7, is DVKVTQSSRYLVKRTGEKVFLECVQDMDHENMFWYRQDPGLGLRLIYFSYDVKMKEKGDIPEGYSVSREKKERFSLILESASTNQTSMYLCASSLGKSGYEQYFGPGTRLTVT.

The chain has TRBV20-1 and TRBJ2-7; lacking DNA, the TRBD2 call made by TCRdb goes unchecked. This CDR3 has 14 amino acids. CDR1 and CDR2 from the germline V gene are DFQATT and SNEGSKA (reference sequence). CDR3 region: CSGGRAGSSYEQYF.

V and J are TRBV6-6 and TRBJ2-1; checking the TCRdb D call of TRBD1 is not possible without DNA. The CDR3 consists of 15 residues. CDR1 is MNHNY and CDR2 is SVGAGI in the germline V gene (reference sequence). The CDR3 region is CASRPPGTGHNEQFF.

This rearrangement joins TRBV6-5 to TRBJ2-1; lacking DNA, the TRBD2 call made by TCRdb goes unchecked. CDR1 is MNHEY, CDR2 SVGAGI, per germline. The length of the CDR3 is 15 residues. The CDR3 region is CASGPPGLAYNEQFF.

The CDR3: CSGKGLAKNIQYF. The chain links TRBV29-1 to TRBJ2-4. CDR1 is SQVTM and CDR2 is ANQGSEA in the germline V gene. The CDR3 is 13 amino acids.

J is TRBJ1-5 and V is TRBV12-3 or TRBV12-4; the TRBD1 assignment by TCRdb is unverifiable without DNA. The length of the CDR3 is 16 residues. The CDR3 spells CASAPRGSGRNQPQHF.

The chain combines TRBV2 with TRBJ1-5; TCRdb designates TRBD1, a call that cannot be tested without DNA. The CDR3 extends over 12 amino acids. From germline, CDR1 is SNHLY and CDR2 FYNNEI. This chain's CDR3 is CASGDSFQPQHF.

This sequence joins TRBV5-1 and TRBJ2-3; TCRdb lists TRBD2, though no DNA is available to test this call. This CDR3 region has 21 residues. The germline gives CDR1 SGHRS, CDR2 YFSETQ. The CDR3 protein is CASSLEARGVSLSGSTDTQYF.

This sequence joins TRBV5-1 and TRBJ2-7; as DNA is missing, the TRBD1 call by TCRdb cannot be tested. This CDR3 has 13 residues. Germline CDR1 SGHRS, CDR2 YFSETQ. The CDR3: CASSFRTAYEQYF.

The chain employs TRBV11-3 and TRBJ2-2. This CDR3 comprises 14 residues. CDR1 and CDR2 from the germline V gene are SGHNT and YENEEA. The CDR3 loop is CASTPTANTGELFF.

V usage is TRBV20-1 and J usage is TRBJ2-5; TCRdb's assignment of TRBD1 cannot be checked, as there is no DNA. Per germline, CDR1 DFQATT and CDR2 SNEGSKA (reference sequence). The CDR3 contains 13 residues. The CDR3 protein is CSAAPSDTETQYF.

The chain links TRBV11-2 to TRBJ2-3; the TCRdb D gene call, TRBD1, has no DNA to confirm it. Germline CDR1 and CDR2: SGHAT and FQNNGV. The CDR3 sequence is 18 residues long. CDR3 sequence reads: CASSVEGAGSRRMDTQYF.

CDR3: CASSDKYRDPYTQYF. The chain is built from TRBV25-1 and TRBJ2-3; the TCRdb call, TRBD1, lacks DNA for checking. This CDR3 region has 15 residues. Germline CDR1 is MGHDK and CDR2 is SYGVNS.

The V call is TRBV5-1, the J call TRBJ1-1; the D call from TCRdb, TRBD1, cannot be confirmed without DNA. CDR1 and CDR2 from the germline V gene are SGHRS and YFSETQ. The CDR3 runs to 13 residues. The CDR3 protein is CASQTGLNTEAFF.

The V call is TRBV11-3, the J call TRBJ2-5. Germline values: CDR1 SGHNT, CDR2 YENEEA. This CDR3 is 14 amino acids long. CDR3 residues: CASSFSRRQETQYF.

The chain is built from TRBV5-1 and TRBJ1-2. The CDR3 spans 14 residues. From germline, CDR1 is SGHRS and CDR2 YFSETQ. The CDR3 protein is CASSLEGSSYGYTF.

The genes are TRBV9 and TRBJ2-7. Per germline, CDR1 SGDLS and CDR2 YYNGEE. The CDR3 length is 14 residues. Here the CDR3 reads CASSVASETYEQYF.

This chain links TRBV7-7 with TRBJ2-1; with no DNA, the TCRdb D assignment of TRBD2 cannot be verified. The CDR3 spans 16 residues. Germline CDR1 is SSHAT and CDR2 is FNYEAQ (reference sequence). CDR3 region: CASSLAQGAGTNEQFF.

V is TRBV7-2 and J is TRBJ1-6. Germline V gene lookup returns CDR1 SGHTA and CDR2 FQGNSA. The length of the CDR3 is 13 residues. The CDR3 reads CASSLTQGSPLHF.

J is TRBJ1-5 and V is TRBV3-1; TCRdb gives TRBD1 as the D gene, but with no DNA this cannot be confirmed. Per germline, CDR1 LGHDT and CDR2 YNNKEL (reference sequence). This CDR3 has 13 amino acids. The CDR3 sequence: CASSQGSPGPQHF.

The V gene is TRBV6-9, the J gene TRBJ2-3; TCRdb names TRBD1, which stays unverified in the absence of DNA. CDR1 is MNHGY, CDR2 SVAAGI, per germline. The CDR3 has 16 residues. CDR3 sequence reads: CASSYFRGSRTDTQYF.

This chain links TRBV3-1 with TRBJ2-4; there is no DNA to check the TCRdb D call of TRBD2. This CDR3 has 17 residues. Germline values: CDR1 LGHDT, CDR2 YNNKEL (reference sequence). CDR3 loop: CASSRGTSGRYGNIQYF.

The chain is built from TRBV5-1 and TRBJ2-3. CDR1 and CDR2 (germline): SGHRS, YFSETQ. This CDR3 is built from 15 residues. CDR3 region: CASSLSAKSTDTQYF.

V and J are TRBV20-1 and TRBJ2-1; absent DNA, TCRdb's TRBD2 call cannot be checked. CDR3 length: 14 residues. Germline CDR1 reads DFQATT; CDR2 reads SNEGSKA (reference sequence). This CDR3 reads CSARLAGGYNEQFF.

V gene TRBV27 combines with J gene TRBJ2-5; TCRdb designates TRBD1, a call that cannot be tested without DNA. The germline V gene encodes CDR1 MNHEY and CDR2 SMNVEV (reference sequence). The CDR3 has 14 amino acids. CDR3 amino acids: CATNGGGPRETQYF.